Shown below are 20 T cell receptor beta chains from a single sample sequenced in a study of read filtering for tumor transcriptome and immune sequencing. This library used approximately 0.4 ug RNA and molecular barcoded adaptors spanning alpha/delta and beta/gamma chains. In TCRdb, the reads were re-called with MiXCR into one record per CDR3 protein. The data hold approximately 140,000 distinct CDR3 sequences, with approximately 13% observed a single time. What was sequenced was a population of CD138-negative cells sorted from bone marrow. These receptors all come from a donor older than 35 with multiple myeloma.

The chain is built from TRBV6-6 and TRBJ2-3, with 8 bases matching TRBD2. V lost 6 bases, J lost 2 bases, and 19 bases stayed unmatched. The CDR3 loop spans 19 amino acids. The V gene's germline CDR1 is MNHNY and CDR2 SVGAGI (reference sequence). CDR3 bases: TGTGCCAGCAGACCCCTTCTAGGCGGGAGGACTCAATTCACAGATACGCAGTATTTT. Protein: CASRPLLGGRTQFTDTQYF.

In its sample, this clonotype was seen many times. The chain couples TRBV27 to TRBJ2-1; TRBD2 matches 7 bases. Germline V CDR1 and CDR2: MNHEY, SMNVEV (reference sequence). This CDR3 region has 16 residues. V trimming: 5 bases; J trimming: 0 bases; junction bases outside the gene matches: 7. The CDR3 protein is CASSEPSGGSYNEQFF. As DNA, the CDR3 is TGTGCCAGCAGTGAGCCTAGCGGAGGCTCCTACAATGAGCAGTTCTTC.

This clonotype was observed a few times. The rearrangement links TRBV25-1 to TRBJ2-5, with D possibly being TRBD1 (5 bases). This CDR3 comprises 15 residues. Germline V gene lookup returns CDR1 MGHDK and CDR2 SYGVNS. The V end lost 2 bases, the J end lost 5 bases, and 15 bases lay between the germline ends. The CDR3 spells CASSEREAGRETQYF. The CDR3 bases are TGTGCCAGCAGTGAAAGAGAGGCAGGGCGGGAGACCCAGTACTTC.

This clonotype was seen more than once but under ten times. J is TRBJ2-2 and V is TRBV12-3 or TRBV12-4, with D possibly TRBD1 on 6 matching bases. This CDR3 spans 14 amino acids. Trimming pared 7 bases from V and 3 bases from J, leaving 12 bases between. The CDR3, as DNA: TGTGCCAGCACCCTGTGGGGGCACACCGGGGAGCTGTTTTTT. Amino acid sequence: CASTLWGHTGELFF.

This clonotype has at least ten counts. CDR3 in amino acids: CATSSRRSDGYTF. CDR3 nucleotide sequence: TGTGCCACCAGCTCCCGCAGGAGTGACGGCTACACCTTC. The V gene is TRBV15, the J gene TRBJ1-2, with D uncertain. Trimming took off 5 bases at V and 8 bases at J, with 15 bases between the two ends. Germline values: CDR1 LNHNV, CDR2 YYDKDF (reference sequence). The CDR3 sequence is 13 residues long.

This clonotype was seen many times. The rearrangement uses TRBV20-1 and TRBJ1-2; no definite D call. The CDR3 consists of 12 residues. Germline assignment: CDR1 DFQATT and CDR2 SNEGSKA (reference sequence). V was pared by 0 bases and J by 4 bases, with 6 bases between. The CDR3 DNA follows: TGCAGTGCTAGAGATGTCAGCTATGGCTACACCTTC. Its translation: CSARDVSYGYTF.

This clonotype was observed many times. The CDR3 sequence is CASSLTHTDTQYF. As DNA, the CDR3 is TGTGCCAGCAGCTTAACTCACACAGATACGCAGTATTTT. The chain combines TRBV11-2 with TRBJ2-3; D unclear. CDR3 length: 13 amino acids. Germline CDR1 SGHAT, CDR2 FQNNGV. The ends were cut back, 2 bases at V and 2 bases at J, with 5 bases in the middle.

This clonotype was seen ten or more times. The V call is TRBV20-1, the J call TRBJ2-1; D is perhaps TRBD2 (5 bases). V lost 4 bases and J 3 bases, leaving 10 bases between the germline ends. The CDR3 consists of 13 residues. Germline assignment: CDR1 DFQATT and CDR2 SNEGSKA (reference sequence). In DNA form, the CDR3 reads TGCAGTGCTAAGGAGGAAGGCTACAATGAGCAGTTCTTC. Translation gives CSAKEEGYNEQFF.

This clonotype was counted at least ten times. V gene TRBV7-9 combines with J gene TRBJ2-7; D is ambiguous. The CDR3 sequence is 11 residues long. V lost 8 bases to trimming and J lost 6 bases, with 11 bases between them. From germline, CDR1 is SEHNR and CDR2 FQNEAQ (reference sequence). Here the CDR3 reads CASRQEAEQYF. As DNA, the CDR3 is TGTGCCAGCCGCCAAGAGGCCGAGCAGTACTTC.

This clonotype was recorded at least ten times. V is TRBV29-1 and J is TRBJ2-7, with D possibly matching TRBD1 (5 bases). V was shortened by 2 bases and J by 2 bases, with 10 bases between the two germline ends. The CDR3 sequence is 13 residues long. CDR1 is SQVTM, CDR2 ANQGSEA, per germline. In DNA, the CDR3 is TGCAGCGTTGAAACTGGGGCCCCCTACGAGCAGTACTTC. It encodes CSVETGAPYEQYF.

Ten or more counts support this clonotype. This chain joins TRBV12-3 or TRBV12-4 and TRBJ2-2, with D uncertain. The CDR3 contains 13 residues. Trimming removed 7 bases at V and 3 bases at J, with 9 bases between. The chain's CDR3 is CASTLSDTGELFF. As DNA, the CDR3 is TGTGCCAGCACCCTTTCGGACACCGGGGAGCTGTTTTTT.

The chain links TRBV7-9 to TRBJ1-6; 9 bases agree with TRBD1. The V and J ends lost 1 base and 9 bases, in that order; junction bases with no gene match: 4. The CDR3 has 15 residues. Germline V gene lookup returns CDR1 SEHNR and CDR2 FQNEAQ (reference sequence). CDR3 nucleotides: TGTGCCAGCAGCTTAGAGGGACAGGGATCTTCACCCCTCCACTTT. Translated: CASSLEGQGSSPLHF. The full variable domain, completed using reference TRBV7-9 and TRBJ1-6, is DTGVSQNPRHKITKRGQNVTFRCDPISEHNRLYWYRQTLGQGPEFLTYFQNEAQLEKSRLLSDRFSAERPKGSFSTLEIQRTEQGDSAMYLCASSLEGQGSSPLHFGNGTRLTVT.

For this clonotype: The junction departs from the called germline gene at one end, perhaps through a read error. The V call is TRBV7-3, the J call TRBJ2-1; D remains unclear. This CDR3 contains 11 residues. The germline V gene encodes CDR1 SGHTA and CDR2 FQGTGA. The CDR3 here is CASSLYKEQFF. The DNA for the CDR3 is TGTGCCAGCAGCCTATACAAGGAGCAGTTCTTC.

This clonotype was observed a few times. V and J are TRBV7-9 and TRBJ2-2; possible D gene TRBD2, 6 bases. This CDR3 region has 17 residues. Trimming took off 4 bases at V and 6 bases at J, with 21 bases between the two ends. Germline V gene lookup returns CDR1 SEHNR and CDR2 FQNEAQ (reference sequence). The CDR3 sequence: CASSSHPGSGDPGELFF. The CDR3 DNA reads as TGTGCCAGCAGCTCCCACCCGGGATCGGGGGACCCCGGGGAGCTGTTTTTT.

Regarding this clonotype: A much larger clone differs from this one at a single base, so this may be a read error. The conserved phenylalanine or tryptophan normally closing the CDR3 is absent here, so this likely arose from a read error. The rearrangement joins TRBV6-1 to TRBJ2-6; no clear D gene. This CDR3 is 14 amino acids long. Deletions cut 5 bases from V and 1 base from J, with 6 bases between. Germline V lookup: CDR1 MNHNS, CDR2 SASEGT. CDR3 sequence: CASSYSSGANVLTS. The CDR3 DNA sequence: TGTGCCAGCAGTTACAGTTCTGGGGCCAACGTCCTGACTTCC.

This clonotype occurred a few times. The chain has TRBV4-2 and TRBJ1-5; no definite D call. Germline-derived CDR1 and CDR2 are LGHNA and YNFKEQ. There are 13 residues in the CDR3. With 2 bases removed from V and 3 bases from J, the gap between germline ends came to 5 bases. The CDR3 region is CASSQLINQPQHF. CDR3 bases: TGTGCCAGCAGCCAACTTATCAATCAGCCCCAGCATTTT.

The CDR3 region is CASSTTSRGPDTQYF. As DNA, the CDR3 is TGTGCCAGCAGCACCACTAGCCGGGGTCCAGATACGCAGTATTTT. The genes are TRBV7-9 and TRBJ2-3, with TRBD2 as a possible D gene (6 bases). This CDR3 comprises 15 residues. The germline V gene encodes CDR1 SEHNR and CDR2 FQNEAQ (reference sequence). V was pared by 5 bases and J by 4 bases, with 16 bases between.

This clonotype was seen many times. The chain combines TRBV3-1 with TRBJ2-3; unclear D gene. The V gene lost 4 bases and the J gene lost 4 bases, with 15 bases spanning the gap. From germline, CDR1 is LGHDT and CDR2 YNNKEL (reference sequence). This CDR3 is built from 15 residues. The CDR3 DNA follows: TGTGCCAGCAGCCTCGACCCAAATAGGGCAGATACGCAGTATTTT. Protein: CASSLDPNRADTQYF.

CDR3 region: CASSLGAGRTSGSAGELFF. The CDR3 DNA follows: TGTGCCAGCAGCTTAGGGGCTGGTAGGACTAGCGGGAGCGCCGGGGAGCTGTTTTTT. The V gene is TRBV7-2, the J gene TRBJ2-2, with 13 bases aligning to TRBD2. The CDR3 extends over 19 amino acids. With 1 base clipped from V and 6 bases from J, the junction kept 11 bases outside the gene matches. Germline V gene sequence: CDR1 SGHTA, CDR2 FQGNSA. Full variable domain (remainder filled in from reference TRBV7-2 and TRBJ2-2): GAGVSQSPSNKVTEKGKDVELRCDPISGHTALYWYRQSLGQGLEFLIYFQGNSAPDKSGLPSDRFSAERTGGSVSTLTIQRTQQEDSAVYLCASSLGAGRTSGSAGELFFGEGSRLTVL.

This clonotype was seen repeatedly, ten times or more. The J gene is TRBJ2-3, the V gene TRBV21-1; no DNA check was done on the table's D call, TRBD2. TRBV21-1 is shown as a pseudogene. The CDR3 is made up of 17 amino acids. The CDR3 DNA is TGTGCCAGCAGCAAAGAGGGTAGCGGGACTAGCACAGATACGCAGTATTTT. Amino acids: CASSKEGSGTSTDTQYF.